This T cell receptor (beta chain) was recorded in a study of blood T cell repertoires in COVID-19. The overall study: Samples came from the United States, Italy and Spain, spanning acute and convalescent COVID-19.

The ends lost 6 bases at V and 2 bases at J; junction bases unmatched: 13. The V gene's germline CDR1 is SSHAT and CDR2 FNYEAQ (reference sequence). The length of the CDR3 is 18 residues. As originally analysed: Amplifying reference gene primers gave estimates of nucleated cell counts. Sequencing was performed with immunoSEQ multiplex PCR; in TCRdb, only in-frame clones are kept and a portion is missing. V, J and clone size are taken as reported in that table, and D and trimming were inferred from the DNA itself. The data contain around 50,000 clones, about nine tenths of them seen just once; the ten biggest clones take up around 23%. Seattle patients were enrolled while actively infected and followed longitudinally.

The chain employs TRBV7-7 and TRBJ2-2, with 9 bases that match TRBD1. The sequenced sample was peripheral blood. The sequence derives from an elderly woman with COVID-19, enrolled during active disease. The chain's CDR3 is CASSQTNQQGANTGELFF. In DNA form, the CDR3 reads TGTGCCAGCAGTCAAACCAATCAACAGGGGGCTAACACCGGGGAGCTGTTTTTT.